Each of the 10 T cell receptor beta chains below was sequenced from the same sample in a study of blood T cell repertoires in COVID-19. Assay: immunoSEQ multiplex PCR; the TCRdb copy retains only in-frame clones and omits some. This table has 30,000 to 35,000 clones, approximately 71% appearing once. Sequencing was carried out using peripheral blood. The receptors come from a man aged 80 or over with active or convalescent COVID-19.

The CDR3 loop is CASSLVNRLVTGELFF. The CDR3 DNA sequence: TGTGCCAGCAGCTTGGTAAACAGGTTGGTCACCGGGGAGCTGTTTTTT. This chain joins TRBV5-6 and TRBJ2-2; D perhaps matches TRBD1 (5 bases). Germline V gene sequence: CDR1 SGHDT, CDR2 YYEEEE. The V end lost 0 bases, the J end lost 4 bases, and 13 bases lay between the germline ends. The CDR3 spans 16 residues.

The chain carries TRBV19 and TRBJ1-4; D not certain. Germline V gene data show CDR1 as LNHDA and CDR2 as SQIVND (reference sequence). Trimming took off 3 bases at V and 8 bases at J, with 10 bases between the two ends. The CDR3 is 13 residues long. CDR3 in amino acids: CASSMALAEKLFF. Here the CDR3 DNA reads TGTGCCAGTAGTATGGCACTAGCGGAAAAACTGTTTTTT.

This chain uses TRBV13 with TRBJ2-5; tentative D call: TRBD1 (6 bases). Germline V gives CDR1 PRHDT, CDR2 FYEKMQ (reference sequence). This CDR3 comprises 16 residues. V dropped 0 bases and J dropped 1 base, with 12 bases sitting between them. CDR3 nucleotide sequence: TGTGCCAGCAGCTTAGGCCCCGGGACATTCCAAGAGACCCAGTACTTC. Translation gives CASSLGPGTFQETQYF.

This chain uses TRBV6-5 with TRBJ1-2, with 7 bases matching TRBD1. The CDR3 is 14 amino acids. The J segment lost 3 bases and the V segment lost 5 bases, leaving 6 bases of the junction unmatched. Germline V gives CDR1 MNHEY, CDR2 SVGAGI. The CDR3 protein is CASSTQTGDYGYTF. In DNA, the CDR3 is TGTGCCAGCAGTACGCAAACAGGGGACTATGGCTACACCTTC.

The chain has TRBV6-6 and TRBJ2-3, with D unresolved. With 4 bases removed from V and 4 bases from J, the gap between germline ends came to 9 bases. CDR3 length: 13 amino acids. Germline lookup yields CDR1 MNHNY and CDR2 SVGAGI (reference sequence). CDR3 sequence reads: CASSLVAPDTQYF. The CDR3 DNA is TGTGCCAGCAGTTTGGTAGCCCCAGATACGCAGTATTTT.

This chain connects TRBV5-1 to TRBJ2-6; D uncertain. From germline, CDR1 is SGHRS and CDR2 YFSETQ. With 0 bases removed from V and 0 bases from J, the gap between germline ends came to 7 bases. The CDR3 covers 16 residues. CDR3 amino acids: CASSLGHLSGANVLTF. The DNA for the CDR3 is TGCGCCAGCAGCTTGGGACACCTCTCTGGGGCCAACGTCCTGACTTTC.

The CDR3 reads CASSHLSSYNEQFF. The DNA of the CDR3 is TGTGCCAGCAGCCACCTATCCTCCTACAATGAGCAGTTCTTC. V usage is TRBV4-2 and J usage is TRBJ2-1; D not resolved. Between the trimmed V and J ends, which lost 3 bases and 0 bases, there was a span of 6 bases. Germline V gene lookup returns CDR1 LGHNA and CDR2 YNFKEQ. The CDR3 is 14 amino acids.

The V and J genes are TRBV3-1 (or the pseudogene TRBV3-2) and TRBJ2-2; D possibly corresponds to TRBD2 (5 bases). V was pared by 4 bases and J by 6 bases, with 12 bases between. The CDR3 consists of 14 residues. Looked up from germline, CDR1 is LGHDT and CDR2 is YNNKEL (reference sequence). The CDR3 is CASSRKLVAGELFF. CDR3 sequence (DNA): TGTGCCAGCAGCCGGAAACTAGTAGCCGGGGAGCTGTTTTTT.

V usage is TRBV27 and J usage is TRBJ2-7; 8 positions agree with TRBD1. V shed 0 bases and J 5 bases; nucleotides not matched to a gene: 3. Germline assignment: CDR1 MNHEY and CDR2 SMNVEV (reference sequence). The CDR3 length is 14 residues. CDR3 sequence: CASSLSDRGNEQYF. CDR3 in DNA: TGTGCCAGCAGTTTATCTGACAGGGGAAACGAGCAGTACTTC.

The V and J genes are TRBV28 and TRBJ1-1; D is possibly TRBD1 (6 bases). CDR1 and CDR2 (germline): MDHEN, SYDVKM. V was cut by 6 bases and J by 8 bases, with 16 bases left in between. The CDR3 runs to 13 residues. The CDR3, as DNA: TGTGCCAGCAGCCGACCCGACAGGAGAGAAGCTTTCTTT. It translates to CASSRPDRREAFF.